This TCR beta chain appears in the sequencing data of a study of beta chain features in type 1 diabetes. General observations from the study: A closer apparent resemblance between naive, central memory and Treg TCRB repertoires was seen in patients than in healthy donors. cDNA sequencing could over-represent cells with high TCR expression.

V gave up 1 base and J gave up 2 bases, with 10 bases separating them. The CDR3 covers 15 residues. The V gene's germline CDR1 is SGHDN and CDR2 FVKESK. Expressed TCRB transcripts were sequenced because the isolated RNA had all been reverse transcribed beforehand. Data came from immunoSEQ multiplex PCR; TCRdb stores just in-frame clones and leaves some out. The data contain 330,000 or so clones, roughly 15% of them seen just once; the ten biggest clones take up under 8.5%. There was one heparinised blood draw per donor, averaging about 116 mL. By share, this clone ranks as medium-sized. Its target is not known.

V is TRBV14 and J is TRBJ2-3; D is unresolved. The TCR sequence derives from a man in his thirties or forties in good health. The sequenced sample was central memory CD4+ T cells from blood. CDR3 bases: TGTGCCAGCAGCCAAGGAAGGAAGGTCACAGATACGCAGTATTTT. This codes for CASSQGRKVTDTQYF.